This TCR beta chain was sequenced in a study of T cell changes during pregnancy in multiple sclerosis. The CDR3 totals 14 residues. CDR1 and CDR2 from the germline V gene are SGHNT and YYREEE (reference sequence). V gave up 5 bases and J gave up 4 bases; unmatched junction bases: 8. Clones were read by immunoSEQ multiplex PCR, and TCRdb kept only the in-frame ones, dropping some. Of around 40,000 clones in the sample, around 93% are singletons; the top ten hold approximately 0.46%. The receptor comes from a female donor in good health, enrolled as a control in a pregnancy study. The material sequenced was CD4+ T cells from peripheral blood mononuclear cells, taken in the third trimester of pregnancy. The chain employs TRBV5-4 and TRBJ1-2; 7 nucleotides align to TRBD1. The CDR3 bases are TGTGCCAGCAGTCCGGGGCAGGGGGGCTATGGCTACACCTTC. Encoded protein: CASSPGQGGYGYTF.